Each of the 15 T cell receptor beta chains below was sequenced from the same sample in a study of blood T cells in healthy people across ages. The use of a sample-barcoded 5' primer and a J-beta primer mix characterized a second PCR of about 7 to 12 cycles. TCRdb recomputed calls from the 5' RACE reads with MiXCR, one row per CDR3 protein. The repertoire holds under 2,000,000 distinct CDR3 sequences, with 49% as singletons. Sequences were obtained from blood. These receptors were taken from a woman aged 40 to 55 in good health.

Only a few counts were recorded for this clonotype. J is TRBJ2-3 and V is TRBV7-2; 8 nucleotides line up with TRBD1. Per germline, CDR1 SGHTA and CDR2 FQGNSA. Losses at the gene ends were 4 bases for V and 5 bases for J; bases not matched to a gene: 8. This CDR3 has 15 amino acids. CDR3 residues: CASSSRQGLVDTQYF. CDR3 nucleotides: TGTGCCAGCAGCTCCAGACAGGGGTTGGTAGATACGCAGTATTTT.

This CDR3 reads CASSITKTKHRVGAEAFF. CDR3 sequence (DNA): TGTGCCAGTAGTATAACAAAGACCAAACACAGGGTCGGGGCTGAAGCTTTCTTT. The chain joins TRBV19 to TRBJ1-1, with D possibly matching TRBD1 (6 bases). V lost 2 bases, J lost 6 bases, and 25 bases lay in between. CDR3 size: 18 residues. In germline, CDR1 is LNHDA, CDR2 SQIVND (reference sequence).

Only one count was recorded for this clonotype. V is TRBV15 and J is TRBJ2-7; the D gene is possibly TRBD2 (6 bases). The CDR3 covers 14 residues. The V end lost 3 bases, the J end lost 3 bases, and 12 bases lay between the germline ends. CDR1 is LNHNV and CDR2 is YYDKDF in the germline V gene (reference sequence). The CDR3: CATSRERRDYEQYF. In DNA form, the CDR3 reads TGTGCCACCAGCAGGGAAAGGAGGGACTACGAGCAGTACTTC.

This clonotype was found many times. V gene TRBV7-2 combines with J gene TRBJ2-3, with 7 bases aligning to TRBD1. Trimming removed 5 bases from V and 1 base from J; junction bases left unmatched: 3. The length of the CDR3 is 14 residues. Germline V gene sequence: CDR1 SGHTA, CDR2 FQGNSA. This chain's CDR3 is CASSRDRRTDTQYF. CDR3 sequence (DNA): TGTGCCAGCAGCCGGGACAGACGCACAGATACGCAGTATTTT.

As for this clonotype: A read error may produce the germline difference seen at one junction end. The chain couples TRBV5-1 to TRBJ2-7, with 12 bases lining up with TRBD2. The CDR3 loop spans 15 amino acids. Germline-derived CDR1 and CDR2 are SGHRS and YFSETQ. Written as DNA, the CDR3 is TGCGCCAGCGGCTTGGAACTAGCGGGGGGCTACGAGCAGTACTTC. Protein product: CASGLELAGGYEQYF.

The chain carries TRBV4-3 and TRBJ1-4; 8 nucleotides align to TRBD1. The CDR3 loop spans 17 amino acids. CDR1 is LGHNA and CDR2 is YSLEER in the germline V gene. V lost 0 bases to trimming and J lost 7 bases; unmatched junction nucleotides: 10. The CDR3 protein is CASSQDFIGTGAEKLFF. The DNA of the CDR3 is TGCGCCAGCAGCCAAGATTTTATAGGGACAGGAGCTGAAAAACTGTTTTTT.

The chain employs TRBV27 and TRBJ1-2; tentative D call: TRBD1 (6 bases). Trimming pared 2 bases from V and 4 bases from J, leaving 11 bases between. This CDR3 is 14 amino acids long. The germline V gene encodes CDR1 MNHEY and CDR2 SMNVEV (reference sequence). The CDR3 bases are TGTGCCAGCAGTTTACGAACAGGGACCTATGGCTACACCTTC. Translating it yields CASSLRTGTYGYTF.

V and J are TRBV9 and TRBJ1-2; a possible D gene is TRBD1 (5 bases). Per the germline V gene, CDR1 is SGDLS and CDR2 is YYNGEE. The CDR3 contains 14 residues. The V end lost 4 bases, the J end lost 0 bases, and 10 bases lay between the germline ends. The chain's CDR3 is CASSTSRANYGYTF. In DNA, the CDR3 is TGTGCCAGCAGCACCAGCAGGGCTAACTATGGCTACACCTTC.

This chain links TRBV25-1 with TRBJ2-7, with 11 bases matching TRBD1. The trim removed 6 bases at V and 8 bases at J, leaving 6 bases unmatched. Germline V gene sequence: CDR1 MGHDK, CDR2 SYGVNS. This CDR3 spans 13 amino acids. The CDR3 loop is CASRAGQGGKQYF. The CDR3 DNA is TGTGCCAGCAGGGCGGGACAGGGGGGGAAGCAGTACTTC.

The gene calls are TRBV29-1 and TRBJ2-1, with D maybe TRBD1 (5 bases). The CDR3 contains 14 residues. CDR1 and CDR2 from the germline V gene are SQVTM and ANQGSEA. The V gene lost 7 bases and the J gene lost 0 bases, with 13 bases spanning the gap. This chain's CDR3 is CSGTQVSSYNEQFF. The DNA of the CDR3 is TGCAGCGGGACACAGGTGAGCTCCTACAATGAGCAGTTCTTC.

The table lists this clonotype with a few counts. The rearrangement links TRBV6-2 or TRBV6-3 to TRBJ2-1, with TRBD2 identical over 12 bases. This CDR3 region has 14 residues. CDR1 is MNHEY, CDR2 SVGEGT, per germline. The J segment lost 4 bases and the V segment lost 8 bases, leaving 3 bases of the junction unmatched. The CDR3 sequence is CASWTSGAYNEQFF. The DNA for the CDR3 is TGTGCCAGCTGGACTAGCGGGGCGTACAATGAGCAGTTCTTC.

This clonotype was picked up a small number of times. This chain links TRBV29-1 with TRBJ2-7, with TRBD1 matching 11 bases. V shed 7 bases, J shed 6 bases, and the junction held 5 bases outside the gene matches. The germline V gene has CDR1 SQVTM and CDR2 ANQGSEA. The CDR3 covers 12 residues. For the CDR3, the DNA is TGCAGCGCCACGGGACAGGGGGGCGAGCAGTACTTC. This gives the protein CSATGQGGEQYF.

The V call is TRBV12-3 or TRBV12-4, the J call TRBJ2-5; unclear D gene. V was trimmed by 3 bases and J by 2 bases, leaving 10 bases between them. The CDR3 extends over 14 amino acids. The CDR3 DNA reads TGTGCCAGCAGTTTTAAGAACCAACAAGAGACCCAGTACTTC. This translates into CASSFKNQQETQYF.

The V call is TRBV10-1, the J call TRBJ2-5; 11 bases agree with TRBD2. There are 17 residues in the CDR3. Germline V CDR1 and CDR2: WNHNN, SYGVQD (reference sequence). Trimming at V came to 0 bases and at J to 2 bases, leaving 5 bases not matched to a gene. CDR3 region: CASSESGLAGGQETQYF. CDR3 DNA: TGCGCCAGCAGTGAGTCGGGGCTAGCGGGGGGACAAGAGACCCAGTACTTC.

The sample holds a few counts of this clonotype. This may come from a read error, since a much larger clone is one base off. The gene calls are TRBV7-2 and TRBJ2-3; D assignment may be TRBD1 or TRBD2 (5 bases each). The CDR3 has 15 residues. Trimming cost V 5 bases and J 6 bases, with 18 bases left between them. Germline lookup yields CDR1 SGHTA and CDR2 FQGNSA. The CDR3 DNA reads TGTGCCAGCAGCCCTAGGGACGGGGAGAGCGATACGCAGTATTTT. Translated: CASSPRDGESDTQYF.